This T cell receptor beta chain is from a study of cytomegalovirus exposure and HLA in healthy donors. A multiplex PCR was run with 60 Vbeta primers and 13 Jbeta primers. Some clones are missing from TCRdb's copy, which holds only in-frame ones; the method was immunoSEQ multiplex PCR. The sample lists roughly 100,000 clones; approximately 85% were seen once. The sequence was obtained from a woman between 18 and 30 years old in good health and CMV-seropositive. Sample: PBMCs.

The CDR3 loop is CASSPRAPLAGGLGNEQFF. As DNA, the CDR3 is TGTGCCAGCAGCCCCCGCGCTCCACTAGCGGGGGGCCTAGGCAATGAGCAGTTCTTC. This chain connects TRBV9 to TRBJ2-1; TRBD2 matches at 12 bases. CDR1 SGDLS and CDR2 YYNGEE come from the germline V gene. This CDR3 contains 19 residues. Unmatched junction bases numbered 17, after V lost 4 bases and J lost 6 bases.